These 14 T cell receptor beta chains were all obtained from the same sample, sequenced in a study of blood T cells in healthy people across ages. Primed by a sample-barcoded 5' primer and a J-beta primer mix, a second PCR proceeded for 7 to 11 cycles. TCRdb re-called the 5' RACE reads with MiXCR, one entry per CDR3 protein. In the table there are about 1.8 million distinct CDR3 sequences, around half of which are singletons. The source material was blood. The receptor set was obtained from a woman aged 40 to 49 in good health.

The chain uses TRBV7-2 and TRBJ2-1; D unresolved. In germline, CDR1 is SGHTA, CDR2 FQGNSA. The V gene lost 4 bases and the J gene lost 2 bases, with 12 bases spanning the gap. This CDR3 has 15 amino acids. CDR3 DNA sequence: TGTGCCAGCAGCTCGGACGTGTCACCCTACAATGAGCAGTTCTTC. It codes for CASSSDVSPYNEQFF.

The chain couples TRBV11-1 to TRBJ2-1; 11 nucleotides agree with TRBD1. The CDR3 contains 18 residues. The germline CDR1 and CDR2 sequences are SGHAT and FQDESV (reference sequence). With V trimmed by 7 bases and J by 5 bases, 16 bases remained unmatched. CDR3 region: CASKRTGGISGGHNEQFF. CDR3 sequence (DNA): TGTGCCAGCAAAAGGACAGGGGGCATTAGCGGGGGCCACAATGAGCAGTTCTTC.

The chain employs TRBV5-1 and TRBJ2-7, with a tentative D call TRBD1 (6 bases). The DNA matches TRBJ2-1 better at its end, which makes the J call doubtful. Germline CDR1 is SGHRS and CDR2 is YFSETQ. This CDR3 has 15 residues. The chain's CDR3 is CASSLGTDTSYEQFF. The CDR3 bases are TGCGCCAGCAGCTTGGGGACAGACACATCCTACGAGCAGTTCTTC.

The CDR3 sequence: CASGGHRNYEQYF. The CDR3, as DNA: TGTGCCAGCGGGGGGCACAGGAACTACGAGCAGTACTTC. The chain employs TRBV6-5 and TRBJ2-4, with D possibly being TRBD1 or TRBD2 (6 bases each). The J call may be mistaken, given a closer DNA end match to TRBJ2-7. Germline V CDR1 and CDR2: MNHEY, SVGAGI. CDR3 size: 13 residues.

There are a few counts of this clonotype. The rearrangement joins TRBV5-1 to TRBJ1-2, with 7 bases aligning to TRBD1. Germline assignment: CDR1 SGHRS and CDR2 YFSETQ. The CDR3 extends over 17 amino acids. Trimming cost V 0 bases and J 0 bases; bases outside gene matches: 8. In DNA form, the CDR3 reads TGCGCCAGCAGCTTGGGGTTCACAGGGGAGGCTAACTATGGCTACACCTTC. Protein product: CASSLGFTGEANYGYTF.

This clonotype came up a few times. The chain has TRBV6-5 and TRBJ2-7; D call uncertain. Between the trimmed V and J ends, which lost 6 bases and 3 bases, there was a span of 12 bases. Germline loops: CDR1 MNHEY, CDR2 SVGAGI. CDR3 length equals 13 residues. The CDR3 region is CASRNGNYYEQYF. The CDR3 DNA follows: TGTGCCAGCAGAAACGGCAATTACTACGAGCAGTACTTC.

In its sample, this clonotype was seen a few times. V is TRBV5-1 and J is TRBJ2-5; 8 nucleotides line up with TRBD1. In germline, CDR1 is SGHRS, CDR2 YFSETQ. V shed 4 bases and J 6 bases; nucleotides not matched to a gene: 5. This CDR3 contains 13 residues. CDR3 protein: CASSDDRGQTQYF. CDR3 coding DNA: TGCGCCAGCAGCGATGACAGGGGACAGACCCAGTACTTC.

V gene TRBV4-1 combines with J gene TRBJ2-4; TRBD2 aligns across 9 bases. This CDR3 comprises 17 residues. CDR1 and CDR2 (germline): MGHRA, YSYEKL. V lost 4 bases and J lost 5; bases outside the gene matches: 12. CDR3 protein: CASSPRWRGGLENIQYF. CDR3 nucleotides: TGCGCCAGCAGCCCCCGCTGGCGGGGGGGCTTGGAAAACATTCAGTACTTC.

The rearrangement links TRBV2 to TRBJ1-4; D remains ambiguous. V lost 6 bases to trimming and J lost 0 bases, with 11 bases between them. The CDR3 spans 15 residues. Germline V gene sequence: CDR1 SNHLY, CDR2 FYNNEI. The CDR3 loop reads CASRGYTATNEKLFF. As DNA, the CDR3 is TGTGCCAGCAGGGGATACACAGCAACTAATGAAAAACTGTTTTTT.

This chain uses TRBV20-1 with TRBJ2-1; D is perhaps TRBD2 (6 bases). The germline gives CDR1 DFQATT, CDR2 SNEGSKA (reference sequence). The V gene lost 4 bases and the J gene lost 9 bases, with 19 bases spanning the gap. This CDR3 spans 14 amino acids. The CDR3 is CSATTGDSSVEQFF. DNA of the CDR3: TGCAGTGCTACGACGGGGGATTCTTCGGTTGAGCAGTTCTTC.

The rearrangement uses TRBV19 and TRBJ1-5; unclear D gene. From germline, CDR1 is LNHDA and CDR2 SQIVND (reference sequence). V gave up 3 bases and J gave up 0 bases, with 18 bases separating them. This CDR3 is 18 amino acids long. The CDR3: CASSIRSGRKYSNQPQHF. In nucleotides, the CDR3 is TGTGCCAGTAGTATCCGATCCGGACGGAAATATAGCAATCAGCCCCAGCATTTT.

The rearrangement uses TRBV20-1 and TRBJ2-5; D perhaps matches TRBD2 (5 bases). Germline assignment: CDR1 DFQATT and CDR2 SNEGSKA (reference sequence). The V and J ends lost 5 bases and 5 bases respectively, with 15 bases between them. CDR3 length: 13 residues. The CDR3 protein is CSAPGLFNETQYF. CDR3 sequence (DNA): TGCAGTGCTCCCGGACTGTTCAATGAGACCCAGTACTTC.

The CDR3 reads CASSLGIGGLNTEAFF. The CDR3 bases are TGTGCCAGCAGTCTAGGGATAGGGGGCTTGAACACTGAAGCTTTCTTT. This chain links TRBV12-3 or TRBV12-4 with TRBJ1-1, with 7 positions matching TRBD1. V shed 5 bases and J 0 bases; nucleotides not matched to a gene: 9. The CDR3 sequence is 16 residues long.

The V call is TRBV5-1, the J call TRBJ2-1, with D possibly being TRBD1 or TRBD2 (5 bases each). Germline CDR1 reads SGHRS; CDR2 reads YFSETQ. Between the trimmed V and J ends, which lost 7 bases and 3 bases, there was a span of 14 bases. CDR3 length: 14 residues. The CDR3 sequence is CASDLGRGYNEQFF. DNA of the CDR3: TGCGCCAGCGACTTGGGACGGGGCTACAATGAGCAGTTCTTC.